This T cell receptor (beta chain) was sequenced during a study of glioma-infiltrating T cells after dendritic cell vaccination. Study-wide background: Patients received autologous tumor lysate-pulsed dendritic cell vaccination between about 2002 and 2013.

The sample's time point: after dendritic cell vaccination, including at tumor progression/relapse. Sequenced by immunoSEQ multiplex PCR; TCRdb stores in-frame clones only, minus some. Among tens of thousands of clones listed, around nine tenths were seen once. This clone was seen once. Germline V lookup: CDR1 SGHNT, CDR2 YYREEE (reference sequence). V was pared by 5 bases and J by 4 bases, with 12 bases between. The CDR3 is 13 amino acids. This chain uses TRBV5-4 with TRBJ1-2; D might be TRBD1 (6 bases). The receptor was derived from a human donor with glioblastoma. The source was blood, collected after dendritic cell vaccination. The CDR3 sequence: CASRSQGIYGYTF. In nucleotides, the CDR3 is TGTGCCAGCAGATCACAGGGAATCTATGGCTACACCTTC.